This T cell receptor (beta chain) originates from a study of cytomegalovirus exposure and HLA in healthy donors. The PCR had 60 Vbeta and 13 Jbeta primers. Sequencing was performed with immunoSEQ multiplex PCR; in TCRdb, only in-frame clones are kept and a portion is missing. The table lists 60,000 to 70,000 clones, more than 75% of them singletons, with roughly 8.2% in the top ten. Germline V gives CDR1 SGHRS, CDR2 YFSETQ. The J segment lost 5 bases and the V segment lost 0 bases, leaving 8 bases of the junction unmatched. The CDR3 contains 15 residues. The chain couples TRBV5-1 to TRBJ2-7, with 7 bases that match TRBD2. This TCR was sampled from a young man in good health and CMV-seropositive. Sequenced material: PBMCs. Written as DNA, the CDR3 is TGCGCCAGCAGCTTGGATGGGGGGGAGCTAAACGAGCAGTACTTC. This codes for CASSLDGGELNEQYF.